Below are 26 T cell receptor beta chains sequenced from a single sample in a study of cytomegalovirus exposure and HLA in healthy donors. Primers included in the PCR were 60 Vbeta and 13 Jbeta primers. Some clones are missing from TCRdb's copy, which holds only in-frame ones; the method was immunoSEQ multiplex PCR. Here the sample spans more than 75,000 clones, around 75% being singletons. Sequencing was done on a sample of PBMCs. The source of these receptors is a woman in her thirties or forties in good health and CMV-seropositive.

This sequence joins TRBV6-5 and TRBJ2-1; tentative D call: TRBD1 (6 bases). The ends were cut back, 7 bases at V and 0 bases at J, with 13 bases in the middle. The V gene's germline CDR1 is MNHEY and CDR2 SVGAGI. The CDR3 covers 15 residues. CDR3: CASTRTADSYNEQFF. CDR3 DNA: TGTGCCAGCACCAGGACAGCCGACTCCTACAATGAGCAGTTCTTC.

The chain uses TRBV6-5 and TRBJ2-1, with D possibly TRBD2 on 7 matching bases. V gave up 6 bases and J gave up 14 bases, with 23 bases separating them. Germline V lookup: CDR1 MNHEY, CDR2 SVGAGI. The CDR3 is 14 residues long. The CDR3 reads CASSPGAGARSEFF. The CDR3 DNA sequence: TGTGCCAGCAGCCCGGGGGCGGGAGCTCGTTCGGAGTTCTTC.

The gene calls are TRBV18 and TRBJ2-3, with D maybe TRBD1 (5 bases). Germline CDR1 KGHSH, CDR2 LQKENI. V shed 3 bases and J shed 6 bases, with 10 bases lying between them. This CDR3 has 13 residues. The CDR3 sequence is CASSPGHGDTQYF. DNA for the CDR3: TGTGCCAGCTCACCGGGGCACGGTGATACGCAGTATTTT.

The V gene is TRBV4-3, the J gene TRBJ1-1; weak D call: TRBD1 (6 bases). This CDR3 spans 20 amino acids. V lost 3 bases to trimming and J lost 4 bases, with 30 bases between them. The germline V gene encodes CDR1 LGHNA and CDR2 YSLEER. The CDR3 DNA is TGCGCCAGCAGCCAGGAAGGGGGGGGGTCCAGGTTTAAGATAGGCACTGAAGCTTTCTTT. Translated, it gives CASSQEGGGSRFKIGTEAFF.

The chain has TRBV11-1 and TRBJ2-5; D not certain. Germline values: CDR1 SGHAT, CDR2 FQDESV (reference sequence). Trimming stripped 1 base from V and 1 base from J, with 10 bases between. There are 15 residues in the CDR3. The CDR3 sequence: CASSLGFRAQETQYF. The CDR3 nucleotides read TGTGCCAGCAGCTTAGGGTTCCGAGCCCAAGAGACCCAGTACTTC.

The V call is TRBV4-2, the J call TRBJ2-4; TRBD2 might be the D (6 bases). V was clipped by 0 bases and J by 2 bases, with 17 bases between them. The CDR3 has 18 amino acids. Per the germline V gene, CDR1 is LGHNA and CDR2 is YNFKEQ. The CDR3 DNA is TGTGCCAGCAGCCAAGATCTAGCGCTGGGCACTTCCAAAAACATTCAGTACTTC. Translating it yields CASSQDLALGTSKNIQYF.

The CDR3 region has the DNA TGTGCCAGCAGTTTAGGGCAGCGGCTCGCCTACGAGCAGTACTTC. Translating it yields CASSLGQRLAYEQYF. The J gene is TRBJ2-7, the V gene TRBV27; D may be TRBD2 (5 bases). The V and J ends lost 2 bases and 2 bases respectively, with 13 bases between them. The CDR3 is 15 residues long. Germline V CDR1 and CDR2: MNHEY, SMNVEV (reference sequence).

The rearrangement links TRBV15 to TRBJ2-3; D not certain. The V end was cut by 1 base, the J end by 6 bases, with 11 bases between. Germline V gene lookup returns CDR1 LNHNV and CDR2 YYDKDF (reference sequence). The CDR3 is 14 amino acids. The CDR3 DNA follows: TGTGCCACCAGCAGAGCTTTGAGCTTCGATACGCAGTATTTT. Amino acids: CATSRALSFDTQYF.

This clone has a handful of counts. V is TRBV10-1 and J is TRBJ2-7; TRBD1 agrees at 7 bases. The CDR3 covers 13 residues. The V segment lost 5 bases and the J segment 4 bases; nucleotides outside the gene matches: 5. CDR1 and CDR2 (germline): WNHNN, SYGVQD (reference sequence). CDR3 residues: CASSCGRGYEQYF. CDR3 nucleotides: TGCGCCAGCAGTTGTGGCAGGGGGTACGAGCAGTACTTC.

This clone was seen more than once but under ten times. The chain links TRBV5-1 to TRBJ1-3, with 10 bases that match TRBD1. Germline-derived CDR1 and CDR2 are SGHRS and YFSETQ. This CDR3 has 15 amino acids. V was pared by 4 bases and J by 3 bases, with 4 bases of the junction left unmatched. As DNA, the CDR3 is TGCGCCAGCAGCCTAGGGACAGGGGATGGAAACACCATATATTTT. It codes for CASSLGTGDGNTIYF.

Details on this clone: Other DNA sequences of this sample code for an identical CDR3. J is TRBJ1-5 and V is TRBV5-6, with a weak D call TRBD1 (5 bases). The CDR3 is 14 amino acids. V lost 5 bases, J lost 5 bases, and 14 bases lay in between. The germline V gene encodes CDR1 SGHDT and CDR2 YYEEEE. CDR3 region: CASSLGGAHQPQHF. The CDR3 nucleotides read TGTGCCAGCAGTCTTGGAGGGGCCCATCAGCCCCAGCATTTT.

V and J are TRBV7-2 and TRBJ2-2; D is perhaps TRBD2 (5 bases). V was trimmed by 5 bases and J by 5 bases, leaving 15 bases between them. CDR3 size: 15 residues. CDR1 SGHTA and CDR2 FQGNSA come from the germline V gene. CDR3 coding DNA: TGTGCCAGCAGCGACTGGACTCCCCGAACCGGGGAGCTGTTTTTT. It specifies CASSDWTPRTGELFF.

This clone was picked up one time. This chain links TRBV5-1 with TRBJ1-1, with D unclear. CDR1 is SGHRS and CDR2 is YFSETQ in the germline V gene. V lost 4 bases and J 2 bases, leaving 18 bases between the germline ends. The length of the CDR3 is 16 residues. The CDR3 DNA sequence: TGCGCCAGCAGCATCCGCGCGGGGAACCTAAACACTGAAGCTTTCTTT. Amino acid sequence: CASSIRAGNLNTEAFF. The variable domain in full, with the rest retrieved from reference TRBV5-1 and TRBJ1-1, is KAGVTQTPRYLIKTRGQQVTLSCSPISGHRSVSWYQQTPGQGLQFLFEYFSETQRNKGNFPGRFSGRQFSNSRSEMNVSTLELGDSALYLCASSIRAGNLNTEAFFGQGTRLTVV.

V is TRBV6-5 and J is TRBJ1-2, with unresolved D. V gave up 2 bases and J gave up 4 bases, with 17 bases separating them. Germline V gene data show CDR1 as MNHEY and CDR2 as SVGAGI. The CDR3 runs to 16 residues. CDR3 DNA sequence: TGTGCCAGCAGTTACCAAAGGGCGGGGTACGGCTATGGCTACACCTTC. It is translated as CASSYQRAGYGYGYTF.

J is TRBJ2-7 and V is TRBV15; tentative D call: TRBD2 (5 bases). This CDR3 contains 15 residues. Germline V lookup: CDR1 LNHNV, CDR2 YYDKDF (reference sequence). The ends were cut back, 5 bases at V and 10 bases at J, with 24 bases in the middle. CDR3 nucleotides: TGTGCCACCAGCTATAATCGGGATGACAAATTAAAACAGTACTTC. This translates into CATSYNRDDKLKQYF.

CDR3 region: CASASGLRRTDTQYF. The CDR3 region has the DNA TGTGCCAGCGCTAGCGGGCTCCGTCGCACAGATACGCAGTATTTT. The genes are TRBV25-1 and TRBJ2-3; TRBD2 aligns across 8 bases. V dropped 8 bases and J dropped 1; count of bases not matched to a gene: 8. Germline values: CDR1 MGHDK, CDR2 SYGVNS. The CDR3 contains 15 residues.

This clone was observed a few times. This chain joins TRBV5-1 and TRBJ1-1; no clear D. Per germline, CDR1 SGHRS and CDR2 YFSETQ. The CDR3 covers 14 residues. V lost 3 bases to trimming and J lost 5 bases, with 14 bases between them. The CDR3 DNA reads as TGCGCCAGCAGCTCATACACGATGGAGACTGAAGCTTTCTTT. This encodes CASSSYTMETEAFF.

The CDR3 nucleotides read TGTGCCAGCAGTCGACAGGGCTACAATGAGCAGTTCTTC. Translation gives CASSRQGYNEQFF. The rearrangement links TRBV7-2 to TRBJ2-1; 7 nucleotides agree with TRBD1. There are 13 residues in the CDR3. Looked up from germline, CDR1 is SGHTA and CDR2 is FQGNSA. Trimming took 6 bases from V and 3 from J; bases not matched to a gene: 2. Looking up the rest from reference TRBV7-2 and TRBJ2-1 gives the full variable domain: GAGVSQSPSNKVTEKGKDVELRCDPISGHTALYWYRQSLGQGLEFLIYFQGNSAPDKSGLPSDRFSAERTGGSVSTLTIQRTQQEDSAVYLCASSRQGYNEQFFGPGTRLTVL.

The V gene is TRBV12-5, the J gene TRBJ2-7; D possibly corresponds to TRBD1 (5 bases). The CDR3 runs 11 residues. The V end lost 9 bases, the J end lost 5 bases, and 11 bases lay between the germline ends. Germline V gene lookup returns CDR1 LGHNT and CDR2 FRNRAP. As DNA, the CDR3 is TGTGCTAGGGGGCCCCCCAACGAGCAGTACTTC. Residues: CARGPPNEQYF.

This clone was counted once. This rearrangement joins TRBV18 to TRBJ2-1, with TRBD2 matching over 9 bases. V was pared by 3 bases and J by 3 bases, with 3 bases of the junction left unmatched. The germline CDR1 and CDR2 sequences are KGHSH and LQKENI. The CDR3 contains 15 residues. The CDR3 DNA sequence: TGTGCCAGCTCACCCCTAGCGGGAAGCTACAATGAGCAGTTCTTC. Amino acid sequence: CASSPLAGSYNEQFF. The whole variable domain, remainder taken from reference TRBV18 and TRBJ2-1, is NAGVMQNPRHLVRRRGQEARLRCSPMKGHSHVYWYRQLPEEGLKFMVYLQKENIIDESGMPKERFSAEFPKEGPSILRIQQVVRGDSAAYFCASSPLAGSYNEQFFGPGTRLTVL.

This chain connects TRBV29-1 to TRBJ2-1; 8 bases fit TRBD2. The V segment lost 4 bases and the J segment 10 bases; nucleotides outside the gene matches: 9. The CDR3 is 13 amino acids. In germline, CDR1 is SQVTM, CDR2 ANQGSEA. The CDR3 DNA reads TGCAGCGTTGGAACTAGCGGTCTCTCGGAGCAGTTCTTC. Protein sequence: CSVGTSGLSEQFF.

The V and J genes are TRBV5-1 and TRBJ2-1, with TRBD2 as a possible D gene (5 bases). This CDR3 is built from 13 residues. Germline loops: CDR1 SGHRS, CDR2 YFSETQ. With 2 bases removed from V and 3 bases from J, the gap between germline ends came to 6 bases. This chain's CDR3 is CASSFGGYNEQFF. CDR3 bases: TGCGCCAGCAGCTTCGGAGGCTACAATGAGCAGTTCTTC.

The rearrangement links TRBV7-8 to TRBJ2-5, with 10 bases matching TRBD1. The DNA end is more similar to TRBJ2-7, so the J call may be wrong. The CDR3 runs 15 residues. The germline V gene has CDR1 SGHVS and CDR2 FQNEAQ. DNA for the CDR3: TGTGCCAGCAGCTCGGAAGGACAGGGGGCCTACGAGCAGTACTTC. Amino acids: CASSSEGQGAYEQYF.

The J gene is TRBJ1-3, the V gene TRBV6-5; D not resolved. The CDR3 contains 13 residues. Trimming removed 6 bases from V and 0 bases from J, with 6 bases in between. Looked up from germline, CDR1 is MNHEY and CDR2 is SVGAGI. CDR3 sequence reads: CASRPGSGNTIYF. In DNA form, the CDR3 reads TGTGCCAGCAGACCGGGCTCTGGAAACACCATATATTTT.

The chain is built from TRBV18 and TRBJ1-1; D call uncertain. CDR3 length equals 18 residues. Trimming pared 5 bases from V and 1 base from J, leaving 23 bases between. CDR1 KGHSH and CDR2 LQKENI come from the germline V gene. The CDR3: CASSSEVRTAFPNTEAFF. CDR3 coding DNA: TGTGCCAGCTCATCAGAGGTACGGACTGCTTTTCCGAACACTGAAGCTTTCTTT.

Points on this clone: A read error may produce the germline difference seen at one junction end. The gene calls are TRBV5-1 and TRBJ2-3, with a possible D match to TRBD1 (5 bases). CDR3 length: 14 amino acids. Germline CDR1 SGHRS, CDR2 YFSETQ. The CDR3 DNA reads TGCGCCAGCAGCTTGGACGAAGGCACAGGTACGCAGTATTTT. Translating gives CASSLDEGTGTQYF.